The 20 T cell receptor beta chains below all came from one sample that was sequenced in a study of T cells after yellow fever vaccination. TCRdb called the 5' RACE reads again in MiXCR, with one record for every CDR3 protein. Of roughly 310,000 distinct CDR3 sequences in the sample, around 3.6% are singletons; the top ten hold around 24%. The sequencing here drew on PBMCs, taken on the day of the yellow fever booster vaccination. The receptors were gathered from a man aged 18 to 30 who received the YFV17D yellow fever vaccine.

This clonotype was recorded many times. This chain joins TRBV20-1 and TRBJ2-3; 12 bases are shared with TRBD2. CDR1 is DFQATT and CDR2 is SNEGSKA in the germline V gene (reference sequence). Unmatched junction bases numbered 4, after V lost 0 bases and J lost 0 bases. The length of the CDR3 is 17 residues. CDR3: CSARELAGGISTDTQYF. CDR3 sequence (DNA): TGCAGTGCTAGAGAACTAGCGGGGGGCATAAGCACAGATACGCAGTATTTT.

This clonotype has ten or more counts. This chain joins TRBV7-2 and TRBJ2-5; 7 bases align to TRBD2. CDR3 size: 15 residues. J was trimmed by 2 bases and V by 5 bases; bases with no gene match: 8. Germline assignment: CDR1 SGHTA and CDR2 FQGNSA. CDR3 in DNA: TGTGCCAGCAGCCTCGGGACTATCGGGCAAGAGACCCAGTACTTC. It specifies CASSLGTIGQETQYF.

This clonotype came up a few times. V usage is TRBV5-1 and J usage is TRBJ1-1, with D perhaps matching TRBD1 (5 bases). The CDR3 length is 14 residues. CDR1 and CDR2 from the germline V gene are SGHRS and YFSETQ. V gave up 5 bases and J gave up 5 bases, with 16 bases separating them. This CDR3 reads CASRGAPRATEAFF. Written as DNA, the CDR3 is TGCGCCAGCAGAGGGGCACCCCGAGCGACTGAAGCTTTCTTT.

V and J are TRBV19 and TRBJ2-3; 8 bases align to TRBD2. Per germline, CDR1 LNHDA and CDR2 SQIVND (reference sequence). The CDR3 covers 16 residues. J was trimmed by 4 bases and V by 1 base; bases with no gene match: 7. CDR3 DNA: TGTGCCAGTAGTATAGGATTAACTAGCGGAGCAGATACGCAGTATTTT. It yields the protein CASSIGLTSGADTQYF.

A few counts support this clonotype. J is TRBJ2-1 and V is TRBV15; 9 bases are a match to TRBD2. With 4 bases clipped from V and 5 bases from J, the junction kept 9 bases outside the gene matches. Germline V gene data show CDR1 as LNHNV and CDR2 as YYDKDF (reference sequence). CDR3 length: 16 residues. CDR3 sequence (DNA): TGTGCCACCAGCACCTACACGCTAGCGGGGAACAATGAGCAGTTCTTC. Protein: CATSTYTLAGNNEQFF.

This clonotype appeared a few times. The J gene is TRBJ2-3, the V gene TRBV6-6; D is perhaps TRBD2 (6 bases). This CDR3 is 15 amino acids long. Germline-derived CDR1 and CDR2 are MNHNY and SVGAGI (reference sequence). Trimming cost V 2 bases and J 4 bases, with 13 bases left between them. CDR3 bases: TGTGCCAGCAGTTACAGTTCCGGGAGTTCAGATACGCAGTATTTT. Encoded protein: CASSYSSGSSDTQYF.

This clonotype was counted ten times or more. The chain recombines TRBV4-3 with TRBJ1-2; TRBD1 agrees at 10 bases. The CDR3 is made up of 15 amino acids. V shed 4 bases, J shed 4 bases, and the junction held 6 bases outside the gene matches. CDR1 is LGHNA, CDR2 YSLEER, per germline. CDR3 amino acids: CASSRDRGLSYGYTF. The CDR3 coding sequence is TGCGCCAGCAGCCGCGACAGGGGGCTAAGCTATGGCTACACCTTC.

This clonotype was detected many times. The chain couples TRBV10-3 to TRBJ1-6; D is uncertain. CDR1 ENHRY and CDR2 SYGVKD come from the germline V gene. The V and J ends lost 3 bases and 7 bases respectively, with 7 bases between them. The CDR3 spans 13 residues. The CDR3 reads CAISDLLNSPLHF. The CDR3 bases are TGTGCCATCAGTGACCTATTAAATTCACCCCTCCACTTT.

The table lists this clonotype with many counts. The rearrangement links TRBV5-1 to TRBJ2-3; unclear D gene. Trimming took 0 bases from V and 4 from J, leaving 9 bases between them. The CDR3 loop spans 14 amino acids. Germline V gives CDR1 SGHRS, CDR2 YFSETQ. The CDR3 DNA is TGCGCCAGCAGCTTGGGGCTGGGTCCAGATACGCAGTATTTT. Its translation is CASSLGLGPDTQYF. The full variable domain, completed using reference TRBV5-1 and TRBJ2-3, is KAGVTQTPRYLIKTRGQQVTLSCSPISGHRSVSWYQQTPGQGLQFLFEYFSETQRNKGNFPGRFSGRQFSNSRSEMNVSTLELGDSALYLCASSLGLGPDTQYFGPGTRLTVL.

This clonotype was found many times. The J gene is TRBJ2-5, the V gene TRBV7-6; perhaps TRBD1 as D (7 bases). Germline V gene lookup returns CDR1 SGHVS and CDR2 FNYEAQ. Trimming cost V 5 bases and J 5 bases, with 21 bases left between them. CDR3 length: 16 amino acids. This chain's CDR3 is CASSVSEGAFRETQYF. The CDR3, as DNA: TGTGCCAGCAGCGTATCGGAGGGGGCTTTTAGGGAGACCCAGTACTTC.

This clonotype turned up a few times. V usage is TRBV28 and J usage is TRBJ1-6; a possible D gene is TRBD1 (6 bases). The CDR3 sequence is 14 residues long. Trimming took off 7 bases at V and 9 bases at J, with 16 bases between the two ends. The germline V gene encodes CDR1 MDHEN and CDR2 SYDVKM. CDR3 in amino acids: CASTPDSSGSPLHF. CDR3 nucleotides: TGTGCCAGCACCCCGGACAGTAGCGGTTCACCCCTCCACTTT.

This clonotype was found many times. The chain combines TRBV21-1 with TRBJ2-1. TRBV21-1 is noted as a pseudogene. This CDR3 is 14 amino acids long. The CDR3 DNA reads as TGTGCCAGCAGCCCACGAAAAACCTACAATGAGCAGTTCTTC. Its protein product is CASSPRKTYNEQFF.

The chain combines TRBV4-1 with TRBJ2-7; D assignment may be TRBD1 or TRBD2 (6 bases each). This CDR3 comprises 13 residues. Germline CDR1 reads MGHRA; CDR2 reads YSYEKL. Trimming removed 2 bases from V and 3 bases from J, with 8 bases in between. For the CDR3, the DNA is TGCGCCAGCAGCCAAAGGGGGGACTACGAGCAGTACTTC. This sequence encodes CASSQRGDYEQYF.

The chain has TRBV5-8 and TRBJ1-6, with a possible D match to TRBD1 (5 bases). This CDR3 spans 17 amino acids. Trimming shortened V by 4 bases and J by 0 bases, and 14 bases separated the two germline ends. CDR1 and CDR2 (germline): SGHTS, YDEGEE. This CDR3 reads CASSGWIGDSYNSPLHF. As DNA, the CDR3 is TGTGCCAGCAGCGGTTGGATAGGGGACTCCTATAATTCACCCCTCCACTTT.

This chain connects TRBV29-1 to TRBJ1-2; tentatively, D is TRBD1 (5 bases). V was clipped by 2 bases and J by 8 bases, with 15 bases between them. There are 13 residues in the CDR3. The germline V gene encodes CDR1 SQVTM and CDR2 ANQGSEA. As DNA, the CDR3 is TGCAGCGTTGAAAACCAGTCACGGGGGGGCTACACCTTC. Its translation: CSVENQSRGGYTF.

This clonotype was detected ten times or more. The chain joins TRBV7-9 to TRBJ2-7, with 8 bases aligning to TRBD1. In germline, CDR1 is SEHNR, CDR2 FQNEAQ (reference sequence). The length of the CDR3 is 13 residues. J gave up 6 bases and V 6 bases, and 7 bases lay outside the gene matches. The CDR3 loop is CASSRTGFREQYF. For the CDR3, the DNA is TGTGCCAGCAGTCGGACAGGGTTTCGCGAGCAGTACTTC.

This clonotype was detected ten times or more. This chain uses TRBV7-2 with TRBJ2-7; 8 nucleotides line up with TRBD2. This CDR3 is built from 15 residues. With V trimmed by 5 bases and J by 2 bases, 8 bases remained unmatched. Germline values: CDR1 SGHTA, CDR2 FQGNSA. In nucleotides, the CDR3 is TGTGCCAGCAGCCTAGTGCGGGGGGTGCCCTACGAGCAGTACTTC. Translating gives CASSLVRGVPYEQYF.

The J gene is TRBJ2-2, the V gene TRBV14; 13 nucleotides line up with TRBD2. V lost 3 bases and J lost 4; bases outside the gene matches: 5. CDR3 length: 17 amino acids. Germline values: CDR1 SGHDN, CDR2 FVKESK. The CDR3 loop reads CASSHTRTSGGTGELFF. CDR3 nucleotide sequence: TGTGCCAGCAGCCACACGAGGACTAGCGGGGGCACCGGGGAGCTGTTTTTT.

This clonotype came up a few times. The chain links TRBV20-1 to TRBJ2-1, with 9 bases aligning to TRBD2. Germline loops: CDR1 DFQATT, CDR2 SNEGSKA (reference sequence). The ends lost 3 bases at V and 0 bases at J; junction bases unmatched: 6. This CDR3 has 16 residues. The CDR3 is CSASGTSRSSYNEQFF. DNA of the CDR3: TGCAGTGCTAGCGGGACTAGCCGAAGCTCCTACAATGAGCAGTTCTTC.

This clonotype was observed a few times. The CDR3 DNA sequence: TGTGCCAGCAGCCAAGAGGGGAAATGGAATTCACCCCTCCACTTT. It encodes CASSQEGKWNSPLHF. This chain connects TRBV4-2 to TRBJ1-6; unclear D gene. Germline V gene lookup returns CDR1 LGHNA and CDR2 YNFKEQ. Trimming pared 0 bases from V and 7 bases from J, leaving 10 bases between. The CDR3 contains 15 residues.